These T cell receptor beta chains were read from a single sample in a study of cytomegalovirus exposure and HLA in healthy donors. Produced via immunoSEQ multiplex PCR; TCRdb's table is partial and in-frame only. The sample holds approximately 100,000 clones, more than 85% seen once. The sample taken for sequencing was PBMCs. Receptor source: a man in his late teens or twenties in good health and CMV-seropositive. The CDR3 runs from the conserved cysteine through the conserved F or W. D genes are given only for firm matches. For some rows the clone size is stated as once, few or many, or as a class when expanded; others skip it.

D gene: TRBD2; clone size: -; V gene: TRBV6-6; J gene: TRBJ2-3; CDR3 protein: CASLLTSGKLLDTQYF; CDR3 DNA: TGTGCCAGCTTACTGACTAGCGGGAAATTGCTAGATACGCAGTATTTT
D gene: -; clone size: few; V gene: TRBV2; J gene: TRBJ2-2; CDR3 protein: CASRGQNTGELFF; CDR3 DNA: TGTGCCAGCAGGGGCCAGAACACCGGGGAGCTGTTTTTT
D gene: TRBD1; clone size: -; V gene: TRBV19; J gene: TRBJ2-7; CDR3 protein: CASSQPDRGVTYEQYF; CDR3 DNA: TGTGCCAGTAGTCAACCGGACAGGGGGGTTACCTACGAGCAGTACTTC
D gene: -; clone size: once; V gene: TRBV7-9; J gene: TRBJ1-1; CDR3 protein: CASSLSGPATEAFF; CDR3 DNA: TGTGCCAGCAGCTTATCTGGGCCCGCTACTGAAGCTTTCTTT
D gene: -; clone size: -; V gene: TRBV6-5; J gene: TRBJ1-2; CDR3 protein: CASSPRRAEGYGYTF; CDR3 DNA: TGTGCCAGCAGCCCCAGACGGGCGGAGGGCTATGGCTACACCTTC
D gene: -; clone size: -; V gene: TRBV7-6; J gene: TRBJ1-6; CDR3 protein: CASSPDPGGAYRSPLHF; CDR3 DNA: TGTGCCAGCAGCCCGGATCCCGGGGGGGCGTATCGTTCACCCCTCCACTTT
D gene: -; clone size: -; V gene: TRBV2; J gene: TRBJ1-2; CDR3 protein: CASSERGGRYGYTF; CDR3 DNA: TGTGCCAGCAGTGAAAGGGGAGGGAGGTATGGCTACACCTTC
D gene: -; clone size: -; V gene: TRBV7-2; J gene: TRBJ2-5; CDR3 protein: CASSLQSAGQETQYF; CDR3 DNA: TGTGCCAGCAGCTTACAGTCAGCAGGCCAAGAGACCCAGTACTTC
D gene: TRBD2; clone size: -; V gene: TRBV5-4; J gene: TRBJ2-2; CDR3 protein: CASSYSGRDTGELFF; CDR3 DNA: TGTGCCAGCAGCTATAGCGGGAGGGACACCGGGGAGCTGTTTTTT
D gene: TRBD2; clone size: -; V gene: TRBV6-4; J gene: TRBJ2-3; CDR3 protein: CASSDSSGGGATDTQYF; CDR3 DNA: TGTGCCAGCAGTGACTCGAGTGGCGGGGGGGCTACAGATACGCAGTATTTT
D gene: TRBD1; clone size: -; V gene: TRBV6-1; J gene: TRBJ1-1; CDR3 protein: CASSDPAGGGTEAFF; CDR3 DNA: TGTGCCAGCAGTGACCCCGCAGGGGGCGGTACTGAAGCTTTCTTT
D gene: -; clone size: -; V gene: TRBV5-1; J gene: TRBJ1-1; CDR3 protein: CASSWGGFMNTEAFF; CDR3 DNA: TGCGCCAGCAGCTGGGGGGGCTTCATGAACACTGAAGCTTTCTTT
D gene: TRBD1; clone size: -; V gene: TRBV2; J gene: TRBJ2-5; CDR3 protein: CASSGWTGIQETQYF; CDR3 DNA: TGTGCCAGCAGTGGTTGGACAGGGATCCAAGAGACCCAGTACTTC
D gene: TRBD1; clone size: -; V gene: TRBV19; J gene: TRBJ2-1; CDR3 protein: CASSGRAGGLNEQFF; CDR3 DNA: TGTGCCAGTAGCGGCCGGGCAGGGGGCCTGAATGAGCAGTTCTTC
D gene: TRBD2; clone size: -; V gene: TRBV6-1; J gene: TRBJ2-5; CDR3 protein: CASSALAGLMETQYF; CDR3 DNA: TGTGCCAGCAGTGCTCTAGCGGGATTGATGGAGACCCAGTACTTC
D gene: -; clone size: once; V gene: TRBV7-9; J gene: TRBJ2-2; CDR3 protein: CASSQGSLNTGELFF; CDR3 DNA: TGTGCCAGCAGCCAGGGATCGCTGAACACCGGGGAGCTGTTTTTT
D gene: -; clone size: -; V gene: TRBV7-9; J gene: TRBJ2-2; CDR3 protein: CASSLTGPDTGELFF; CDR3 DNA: TGTGCCAGCAGCTTAACAGGGCCGGACACCGGGGAGCTGTTTTTT
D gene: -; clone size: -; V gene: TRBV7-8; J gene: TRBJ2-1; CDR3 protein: CASSLSLNEQFF; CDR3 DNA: TGTGCCAGCAGCTTATCCCTTAATGAGCAGTTCTTC
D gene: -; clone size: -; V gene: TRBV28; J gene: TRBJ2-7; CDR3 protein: CASSFELAVLTYEQYF; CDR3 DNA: TGTGCCAGCAGTTTTGAGCTAGCTGTACTAACCTACGAGCAGTACTTC
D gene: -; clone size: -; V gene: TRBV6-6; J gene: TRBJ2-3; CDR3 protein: CASRRPAGTDTQYF; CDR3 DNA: TGTGCCAGCAGACGACCAGCGGGCACAGATACGCAGTATTTT
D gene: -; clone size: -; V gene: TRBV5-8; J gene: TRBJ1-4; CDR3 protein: CASSLDGAGDDEKLFF; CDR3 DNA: TGTGCCAGCAGCTTGGATGGGGCAGGGGACGATGAAAAACTGTTTTTT
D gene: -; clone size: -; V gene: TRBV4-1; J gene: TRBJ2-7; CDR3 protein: CASSQAFEHEQYF; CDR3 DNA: TGCGCCAGCAGCCAAGCTTTCGAGCACGAGCAGTACTTC
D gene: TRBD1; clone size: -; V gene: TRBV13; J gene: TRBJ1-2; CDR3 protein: CASSPGDRPFYGYTF; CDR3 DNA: TGTGCCAGCAGCCCGGGGGACAGGCCATTCTATGGCTACACCTTC
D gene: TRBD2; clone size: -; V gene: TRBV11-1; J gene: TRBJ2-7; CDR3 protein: CASSLEREGHGVREQYF; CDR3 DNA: TGTGCCAGCAGCTTAGAGCGGGAGGGCCACGGTGTTCGCGAGCAGTACTTC
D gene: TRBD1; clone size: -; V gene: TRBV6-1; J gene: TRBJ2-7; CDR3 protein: CASRREGTGSYEQYF; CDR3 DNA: TGTGCCAGCAGAAGAGAAGGGACAGGAAGCTACGAGCAGTACTTC
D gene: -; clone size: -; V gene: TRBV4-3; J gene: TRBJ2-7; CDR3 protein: CASSQDASDYEQYF; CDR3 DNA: TGCGCCAGCAGCCAAGACGCCAGCGACTACGAGCAGTACTTC
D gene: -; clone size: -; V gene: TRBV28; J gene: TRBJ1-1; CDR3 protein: CASSLWGGRNTEAFF; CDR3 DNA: TGTGCCAGCAGTTTATGGGGGGGGAGGAACACTGAAGCTTTCTTT
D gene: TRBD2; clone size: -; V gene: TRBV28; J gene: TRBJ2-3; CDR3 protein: CASRKGLAGDTQYF; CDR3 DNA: TGTGCCAGCAGGAAAGGACTAGCGGGAGATACGCAGTATTTT
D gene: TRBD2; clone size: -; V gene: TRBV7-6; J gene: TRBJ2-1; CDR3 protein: CASSSAPASGRLNEQFF; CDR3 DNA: TGTGCCAGCAGCTCTGCCCCGGCTAGCGGGAGGTTGAATGAGCAGTTCTTC
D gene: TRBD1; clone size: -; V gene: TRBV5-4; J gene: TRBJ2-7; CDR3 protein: CASSVGTDLPYEQYF; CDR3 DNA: TGTGCCAGCAGCGTAGGGACAGACCTTCCCTACGAGCAGTACTTC
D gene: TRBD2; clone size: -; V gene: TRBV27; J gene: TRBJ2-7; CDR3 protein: CASSLSWGLAGRYEQYF; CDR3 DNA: TGTGCCAGCAGTTTAAGTTGGGGACTAGCGGGACGCTACGAGCAGTACTTC
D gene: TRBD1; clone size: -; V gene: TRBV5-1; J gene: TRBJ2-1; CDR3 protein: CASSLFGTDNNEQFF; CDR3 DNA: TGCGCCAGCAGCTTGTTTGGGACAGATAACAATGAGCAGTTCTTC
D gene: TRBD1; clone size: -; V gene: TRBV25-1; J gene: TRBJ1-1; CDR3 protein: CASSEPGQGNTEAFF; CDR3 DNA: TGTGCCAGCAGTGAACCTGGACAGGGGAACACTGAAGCTTTCTTT
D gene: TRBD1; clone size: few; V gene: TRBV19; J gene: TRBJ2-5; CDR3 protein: CASTRQGSPQTQYF; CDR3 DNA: TGTGCCAGTACCAGACAGGGCTCCCCGCAGACCCAGTACTTC
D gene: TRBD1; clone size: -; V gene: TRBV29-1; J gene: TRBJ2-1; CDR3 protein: CSVEKAGGDEQFF; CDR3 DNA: TGCAGCGTTGAAAAGGCAGGGGGCGATGAGCAGTTCTTC
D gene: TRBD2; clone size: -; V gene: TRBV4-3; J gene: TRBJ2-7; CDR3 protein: CASSQAAGGLYEQYF; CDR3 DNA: TGCGCCAGCAGCCAAGCAGCGGGGGGGCTCTACGAGCAGTACTTC
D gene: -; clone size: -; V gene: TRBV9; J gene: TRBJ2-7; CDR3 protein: CASSVVPTGSEQYF; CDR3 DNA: TGTGCCAGCAGCGTAGTACCCACAGGATCCGAGCAGTACTTC
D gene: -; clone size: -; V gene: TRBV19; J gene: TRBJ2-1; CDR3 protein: CASSVLEGSYNEQFF; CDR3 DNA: TGTGCCAGTAGTGTACTAGAAGGCTCCTACAATGAGCAGTTCTTC
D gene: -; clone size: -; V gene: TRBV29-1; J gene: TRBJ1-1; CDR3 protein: CSAQDRNTEAFF; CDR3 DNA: TGCAGCGCTCAGGACAGGAACACTGAAGCTTTCTTT
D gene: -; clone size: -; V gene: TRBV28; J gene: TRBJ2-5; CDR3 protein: CATMAGIQETQYF; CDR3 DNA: TGTGCCACCATGGCCGGGATCCAAGAGACCCAGTACTTC
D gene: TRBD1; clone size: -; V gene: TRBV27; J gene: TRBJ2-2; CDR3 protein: CASSPGTGGDISGELFF; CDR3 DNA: TGTGCCAGCAGCCCAGGGACAGGGGGCGATATATCCGGGGAGCTGTTTTTT
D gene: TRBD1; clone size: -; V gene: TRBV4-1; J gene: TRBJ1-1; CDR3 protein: CASSQGTGGLGTEAFF; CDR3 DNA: TGCGCCAGCAGCCAAGGTACAGGGGGCCTCGGCACTGAAGCTTTCTTT
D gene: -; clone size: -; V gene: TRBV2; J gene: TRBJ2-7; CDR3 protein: CASSDMWRGQTYEQYF; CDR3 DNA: TGTGCCAGCAGTGATATGTGGAGGGGCCAAACCTACGAGCAGTACTTC